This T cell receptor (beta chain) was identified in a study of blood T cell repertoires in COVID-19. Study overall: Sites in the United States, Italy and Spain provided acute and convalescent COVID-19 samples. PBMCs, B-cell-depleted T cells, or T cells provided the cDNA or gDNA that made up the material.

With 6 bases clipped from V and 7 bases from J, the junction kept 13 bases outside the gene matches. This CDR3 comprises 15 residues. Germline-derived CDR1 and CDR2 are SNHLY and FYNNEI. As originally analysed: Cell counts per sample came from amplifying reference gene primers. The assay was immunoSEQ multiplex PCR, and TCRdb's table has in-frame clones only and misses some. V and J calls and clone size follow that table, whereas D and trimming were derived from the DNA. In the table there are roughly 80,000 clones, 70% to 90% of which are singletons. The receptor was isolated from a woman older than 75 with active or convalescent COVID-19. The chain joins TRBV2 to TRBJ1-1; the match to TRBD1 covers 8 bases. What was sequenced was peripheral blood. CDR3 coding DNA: TGTGCCAGCAGGCCAGACAGGGGAGAGTGGTATGAAGCTTTCTTT. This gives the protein CASRPDRGEWYEAFF.